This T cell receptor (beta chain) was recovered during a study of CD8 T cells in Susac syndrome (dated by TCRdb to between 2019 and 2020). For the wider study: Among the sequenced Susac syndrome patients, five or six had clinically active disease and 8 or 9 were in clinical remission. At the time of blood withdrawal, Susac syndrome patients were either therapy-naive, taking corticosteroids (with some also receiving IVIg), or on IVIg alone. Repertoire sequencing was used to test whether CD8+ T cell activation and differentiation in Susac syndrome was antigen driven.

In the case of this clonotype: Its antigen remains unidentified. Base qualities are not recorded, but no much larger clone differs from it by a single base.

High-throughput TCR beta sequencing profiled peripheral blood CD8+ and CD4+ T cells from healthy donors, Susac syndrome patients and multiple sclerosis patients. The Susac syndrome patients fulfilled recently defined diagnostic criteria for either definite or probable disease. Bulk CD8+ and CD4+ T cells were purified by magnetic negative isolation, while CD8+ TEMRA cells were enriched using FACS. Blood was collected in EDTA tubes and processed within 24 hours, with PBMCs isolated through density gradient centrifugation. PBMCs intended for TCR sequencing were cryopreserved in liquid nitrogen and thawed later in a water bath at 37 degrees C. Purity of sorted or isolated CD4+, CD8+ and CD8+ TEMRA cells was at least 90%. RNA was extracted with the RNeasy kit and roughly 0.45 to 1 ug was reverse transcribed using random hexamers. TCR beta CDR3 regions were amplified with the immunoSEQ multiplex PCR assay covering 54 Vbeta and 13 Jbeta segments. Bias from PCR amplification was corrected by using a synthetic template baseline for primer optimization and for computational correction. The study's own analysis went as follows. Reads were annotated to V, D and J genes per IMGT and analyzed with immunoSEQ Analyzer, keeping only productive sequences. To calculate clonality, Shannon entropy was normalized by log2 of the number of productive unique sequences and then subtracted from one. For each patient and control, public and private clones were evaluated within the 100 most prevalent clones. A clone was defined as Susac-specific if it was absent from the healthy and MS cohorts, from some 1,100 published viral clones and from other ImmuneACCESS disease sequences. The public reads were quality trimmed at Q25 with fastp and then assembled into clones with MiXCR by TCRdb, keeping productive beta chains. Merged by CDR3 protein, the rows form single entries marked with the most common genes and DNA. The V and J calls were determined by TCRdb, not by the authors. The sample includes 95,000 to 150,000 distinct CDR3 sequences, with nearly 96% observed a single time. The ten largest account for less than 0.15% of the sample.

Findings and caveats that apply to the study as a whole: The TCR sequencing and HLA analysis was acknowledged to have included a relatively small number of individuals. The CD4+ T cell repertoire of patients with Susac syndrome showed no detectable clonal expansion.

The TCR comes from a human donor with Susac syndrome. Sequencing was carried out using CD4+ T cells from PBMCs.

The CDR3 here reads CAWSLKSGTDTQYF. The DNA is TGTGCCTGGAGTCTAAAATCGGGCACAGATACGCAGTATTTT. Here the chain combines TRBV30 and TRBJ2-3, with the D gene not confidently named. V and J lose 2 bases and 1 base, and a span of 10 bases separates them. CDR1 and CDR2 were assigned from the germline V gene (reference sequence) as GTSNPN and SVGIG. The CDR3 goes from the cysteine to the phenylalanine over 14 residues. The kept DNA is CDR3 alone, 42 bases in frame from the first base.